This TCR beta chain appears in the sequencing data of a study of shared clonotypes between healthy human individuals. Authors' data handling: ImmunoSEQ output lacked quality scores and full-length reads, limiting matched filtering. TCRdb's copy holds only in-frame clones and misses some; the assay was immunoSEQ multiplex PCR. The V and J calls and clone size are taken from that table; D and trimming were inferred from the DNA. The sample holds about 1.1 million clones, about 72% seen once. Germline V CDR1 and CDR2: MRHNA, SNTAGT. Trimming cost V 4 bases and J 4 bases, with 14 bases left between them. The CDR3 is made up of 15 amino acids.

The specimen sequenced was memory CD4+ T cells from PBMCs. Subset indicated: CD45RA-negative fraction. The rearrangement uses TRBV6-4 and TRBJ2-1, with D perhaps assigned TRBD1 or TRBD2 (6 bases each). This receptor was obtained from a man younger than 35 in good health. Some clones in this sample may be carry-over from other donors' samples. The CDR3 DNA follows: TGTGCCAGCAGTGCCGTATGGGGGGCTTACAATGAGCAGTTCTTC. Translating gives CASSAVWGAYNEQFF.